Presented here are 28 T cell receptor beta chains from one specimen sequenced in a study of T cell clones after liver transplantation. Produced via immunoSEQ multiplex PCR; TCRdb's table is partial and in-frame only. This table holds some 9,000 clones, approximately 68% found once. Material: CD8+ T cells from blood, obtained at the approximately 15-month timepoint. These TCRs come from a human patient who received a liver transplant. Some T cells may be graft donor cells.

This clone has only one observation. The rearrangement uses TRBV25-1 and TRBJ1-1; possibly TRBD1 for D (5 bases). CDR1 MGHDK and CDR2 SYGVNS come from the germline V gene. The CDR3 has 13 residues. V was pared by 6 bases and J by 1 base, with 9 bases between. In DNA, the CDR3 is TGTGCCAGCAGCCAACAGGCGAACACTGAAGCTTTCTTT. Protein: CASSQQANTEAFF.

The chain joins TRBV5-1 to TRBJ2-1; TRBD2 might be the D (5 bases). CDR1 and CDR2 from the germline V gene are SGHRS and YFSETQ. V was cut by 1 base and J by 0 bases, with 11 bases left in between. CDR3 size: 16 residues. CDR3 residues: CASSLPGKDSYNEQFF. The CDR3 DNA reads TGCGCCAGCAGCTTGCCCGGGAAGGACTCCTACAATGAGCAGTTCTTC.

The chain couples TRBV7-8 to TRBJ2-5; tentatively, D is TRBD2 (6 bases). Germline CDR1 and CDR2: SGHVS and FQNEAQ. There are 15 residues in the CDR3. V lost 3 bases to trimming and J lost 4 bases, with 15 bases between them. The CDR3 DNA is TGTGCCAGCAGCTTGCTCGGAGGGCCTGGAGAGACCCAGTACTTC. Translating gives CASSLLGGPGETQYF.

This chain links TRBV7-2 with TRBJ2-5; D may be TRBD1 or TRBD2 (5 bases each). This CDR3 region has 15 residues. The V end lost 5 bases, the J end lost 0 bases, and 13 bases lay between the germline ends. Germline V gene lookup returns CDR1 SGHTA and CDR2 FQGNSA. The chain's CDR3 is CASSPTWGYQETQYF. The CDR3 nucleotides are TGTGCCAGCAGCCCCACCTGGGGGTACCAAGAGACCCAGTACTTC.

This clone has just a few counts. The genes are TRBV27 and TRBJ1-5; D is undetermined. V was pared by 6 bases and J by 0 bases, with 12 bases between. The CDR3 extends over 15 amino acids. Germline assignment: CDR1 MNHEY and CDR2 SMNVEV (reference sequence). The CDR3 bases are TGTGCCAGCAGCGAAAAACCATATAGCAATCAGCCCCAGCATTTT. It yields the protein CASSEKPYSNQPQHF.

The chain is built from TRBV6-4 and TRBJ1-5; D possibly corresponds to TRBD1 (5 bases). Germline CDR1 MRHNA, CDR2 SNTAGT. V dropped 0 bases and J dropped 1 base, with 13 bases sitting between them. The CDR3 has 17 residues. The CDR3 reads CASSDSVRGGSNQPQHF. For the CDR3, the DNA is TGTGCCAGCAGTGACTCGGTGAGGGGAGGCAGCAATCAGCCCCAGCATTTT.

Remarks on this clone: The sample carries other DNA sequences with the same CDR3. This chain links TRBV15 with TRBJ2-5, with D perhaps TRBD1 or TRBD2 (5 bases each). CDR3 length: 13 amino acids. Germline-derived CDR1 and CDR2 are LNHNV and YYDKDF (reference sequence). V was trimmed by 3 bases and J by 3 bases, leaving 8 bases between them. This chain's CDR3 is CATSRQGEETQYF. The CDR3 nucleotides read TGTGCCACCAGCAGGCAGGGAGAAGAGACCCAGTACTTC.

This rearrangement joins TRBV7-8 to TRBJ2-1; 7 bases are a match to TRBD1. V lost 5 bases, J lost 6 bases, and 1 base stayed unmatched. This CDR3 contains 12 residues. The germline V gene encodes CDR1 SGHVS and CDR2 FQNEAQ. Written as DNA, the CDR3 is TGTGCCAGCAGCCGACAGGGCAATGAGCAGTTCTTC. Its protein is CASSRQGNEQFF.

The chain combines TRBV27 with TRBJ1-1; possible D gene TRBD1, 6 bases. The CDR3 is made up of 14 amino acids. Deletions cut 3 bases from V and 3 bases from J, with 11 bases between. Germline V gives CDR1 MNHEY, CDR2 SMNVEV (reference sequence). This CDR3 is CASSFVGGHTEAFF. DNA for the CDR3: TGTGCCAGCAGTTTCGTGGGGGGGCACACTGAAGCTTTCTTT.

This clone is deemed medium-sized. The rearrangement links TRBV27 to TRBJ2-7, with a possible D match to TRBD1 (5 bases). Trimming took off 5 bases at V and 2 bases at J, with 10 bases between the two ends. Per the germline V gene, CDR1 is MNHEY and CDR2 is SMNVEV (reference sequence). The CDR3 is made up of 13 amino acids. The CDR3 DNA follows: TGTGCCAGCAGTCCAACAGGTCCCTACGAGCAGTACTTC. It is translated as CASSPTGPYEQYF.

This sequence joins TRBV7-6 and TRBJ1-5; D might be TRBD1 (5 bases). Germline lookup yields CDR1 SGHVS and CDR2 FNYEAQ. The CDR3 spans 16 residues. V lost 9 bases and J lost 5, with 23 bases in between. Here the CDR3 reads CARRGRAGYLDQPQHF. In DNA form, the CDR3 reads TGTGCCAGACGGGGTCGGGCAGGGTATCTGGATCAGCCCCAGCATTTT.

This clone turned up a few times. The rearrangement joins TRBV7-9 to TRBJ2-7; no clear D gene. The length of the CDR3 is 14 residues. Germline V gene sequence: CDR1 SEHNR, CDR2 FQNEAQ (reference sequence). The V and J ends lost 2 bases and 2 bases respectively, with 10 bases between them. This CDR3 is CASSLPGGPYEQYF. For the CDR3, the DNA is TGTGCCAGCAGCTTACCCGGTGGTCCCTACGAGCAGTACTTC. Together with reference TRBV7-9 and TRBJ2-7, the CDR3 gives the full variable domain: DTGVSQNPRHKITKRGQNVTFRCDPISEHNRLYWYRQTLGQGPEFLTYFQNEAQLEKSRLLSDRFSAERPKGSFSTLEIQRTEQGDSAMYLCASSLPGGPYEQYFGPGTRLTVT.

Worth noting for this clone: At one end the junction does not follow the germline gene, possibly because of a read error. CDR3 amino acids: CASSFTSWSTNTQYF. The DNA of the CDR3 is TGCGCCAGCAGCTTTACAAGTTGGTCCACAAATACGCAGTATTTT. V and J are TRBV5-1 and TRBJ2-3; D unclear. This CDR3 spans 15 amino acids. From germline, CDR1 is SGHRS and CDR2 YFSETQ.

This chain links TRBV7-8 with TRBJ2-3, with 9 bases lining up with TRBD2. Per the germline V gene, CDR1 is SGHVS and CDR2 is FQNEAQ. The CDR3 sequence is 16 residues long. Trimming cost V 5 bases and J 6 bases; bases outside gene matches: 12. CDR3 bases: TGTGCCAGCAGCCATACTCCTAGCGGGAACCCTGATACGCAGTATTTT. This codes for CASSHTPSGNPDTQYF. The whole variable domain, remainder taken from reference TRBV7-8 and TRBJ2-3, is GAGVSQSPRYKVAKRGQDVALRCDPISGHVSLFWYQQALGQGPEFLTYFQNEAQLDKSGLPSDRFFAERPEGSVSTLKIQRTQQEDSAVYLCASSHTPSGNPDTQYFGPGTRLTVL.

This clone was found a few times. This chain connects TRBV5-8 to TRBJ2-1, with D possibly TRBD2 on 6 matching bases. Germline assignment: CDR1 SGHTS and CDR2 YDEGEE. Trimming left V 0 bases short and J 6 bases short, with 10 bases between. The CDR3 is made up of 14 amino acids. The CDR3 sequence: CASSLGGVTNEQFF. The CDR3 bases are TGTGCCAGCAGCTTGGGGGGGGTGACCAATGAGCAGTTCTTC. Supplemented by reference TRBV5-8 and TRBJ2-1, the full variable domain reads EAGVTQSPTHLIKTRGQQATLRCSPISGHTSVYWYQQALGLGLQFLLWYDEGEERNRGNFPPRFSGRQFPNYSSELNVNALELEDSALYLCASSLGGVTNEQFFGPGTRLTVL.

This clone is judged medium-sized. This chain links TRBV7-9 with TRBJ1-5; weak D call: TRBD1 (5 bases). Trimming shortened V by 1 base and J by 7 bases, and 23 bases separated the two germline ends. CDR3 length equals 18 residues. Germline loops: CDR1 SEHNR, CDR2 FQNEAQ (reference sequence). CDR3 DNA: TGTGCCAGCAGCTTAGAGAAAACCGGACAAGCCGCTCCCCAGCCCCAGCATTTT. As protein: CASSLEKTGQAAPQPQHF.

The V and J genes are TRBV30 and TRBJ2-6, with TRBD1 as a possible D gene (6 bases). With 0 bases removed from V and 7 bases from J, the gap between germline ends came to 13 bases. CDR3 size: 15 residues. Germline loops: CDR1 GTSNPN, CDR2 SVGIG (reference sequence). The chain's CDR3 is CAWSVDWTEANVLTF. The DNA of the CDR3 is TGTGCCTGGAGTGTAGACTGGACAGAAGCCAACGTCCTGACTTTC.

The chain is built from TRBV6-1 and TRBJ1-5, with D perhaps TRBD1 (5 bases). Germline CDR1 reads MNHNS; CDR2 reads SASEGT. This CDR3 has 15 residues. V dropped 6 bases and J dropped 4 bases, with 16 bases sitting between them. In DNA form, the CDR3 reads TGTGCCAGCAGAGAACAGGATCTGGGAAATCAGCCCCAGCATTTT. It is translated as CASREQDLGNQPQHF.

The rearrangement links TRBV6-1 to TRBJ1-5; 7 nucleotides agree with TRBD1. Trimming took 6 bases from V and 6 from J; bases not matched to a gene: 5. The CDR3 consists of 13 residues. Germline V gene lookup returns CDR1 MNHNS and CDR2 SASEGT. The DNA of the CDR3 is TGTGCCAGCAGGGAGTGGGACAGTCAGCCCCAGCATTTT. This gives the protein CASREWDSQPQHF.

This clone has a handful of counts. The CDR3 DNA is TGTGCCAGCAGCGCCGGTGGTGGCTTTCACTATAATTCACCCCTCCACTTT. Translating it yields CASSAGGGFHYNSPLHF. The chain links TRBV9 to TRBJ1-6; D not resolved. CDR3 size: 17 residues. Germline loops: CDR1 SGDLS, CDR2 YYNGEE. V shed 3 bases and J shed 3 bases, with 16 bases lying between them.

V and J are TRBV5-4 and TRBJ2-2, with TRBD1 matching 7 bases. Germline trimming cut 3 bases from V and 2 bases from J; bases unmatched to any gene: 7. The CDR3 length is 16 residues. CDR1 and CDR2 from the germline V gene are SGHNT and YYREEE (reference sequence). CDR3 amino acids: CASSSRDSDNTGELFF. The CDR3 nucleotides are TGTGCCAGCAGCTCCCGGGACAGCGATAACACCGGGGAGCTGTTTTTT.

The CDR3: CASSSETDRSQETQYF. The CDR3 region has the DNA TGTGCCAGCAGCTCGGAGACGGACAGGTCCCAAGAGACCCAGTACTTC. The chain recombines TRBV7-8 with TRBJ2-5; 7 bases map to TRBD1. CDR1 is SGHVS, CDR2 FQNEAQ, per germline. There are 16 residues in the CDR3. Unmatched junction bases numbered 9, after V lost 4 bases and J lost 1 base.

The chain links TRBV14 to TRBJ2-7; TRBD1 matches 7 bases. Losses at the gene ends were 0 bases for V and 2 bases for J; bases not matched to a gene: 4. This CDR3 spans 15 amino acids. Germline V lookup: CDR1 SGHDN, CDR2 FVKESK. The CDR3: CASSQEGQGAYEQYF. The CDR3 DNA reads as TGTGCCAGCAGCCAAGAGGGGCAGGGGGCCTACGAGCAGTACTTC.

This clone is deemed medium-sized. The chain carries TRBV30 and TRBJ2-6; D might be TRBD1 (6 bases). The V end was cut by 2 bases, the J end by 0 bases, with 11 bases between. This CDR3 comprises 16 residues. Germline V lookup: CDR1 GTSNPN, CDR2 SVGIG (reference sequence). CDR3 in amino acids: CAWSPTGSSGANVLTF. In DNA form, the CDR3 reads TGTGCCTGGAGTCCGACAGGAAGCTCTGGGGCCAACGTCCTGACTTTC.

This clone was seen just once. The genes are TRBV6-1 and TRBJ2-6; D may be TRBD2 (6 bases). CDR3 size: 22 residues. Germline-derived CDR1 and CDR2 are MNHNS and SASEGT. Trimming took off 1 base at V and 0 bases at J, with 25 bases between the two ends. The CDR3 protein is CASSEGDLDRSGYYSGANVLTF. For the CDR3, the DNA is TGTGCCAGCAGTGAAGGGGACTTAGACAGATCAGGTTATTACTCTGGGGCCAACGTCCTGACTTTC.

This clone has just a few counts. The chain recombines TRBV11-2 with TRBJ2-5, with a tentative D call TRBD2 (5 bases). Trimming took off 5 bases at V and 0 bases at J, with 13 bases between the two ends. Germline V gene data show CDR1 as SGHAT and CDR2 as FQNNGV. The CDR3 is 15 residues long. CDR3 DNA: TGTGCCAGCAGCAGAGGTCCGGGGAACCAAGAGACCCAGTACTTC. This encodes CASSRGPGNQETQYF.

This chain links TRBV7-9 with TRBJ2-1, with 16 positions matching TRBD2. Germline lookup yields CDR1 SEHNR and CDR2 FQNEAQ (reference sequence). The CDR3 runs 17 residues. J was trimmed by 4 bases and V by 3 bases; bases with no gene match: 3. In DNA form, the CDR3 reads TGTGCCAGCAGCTTGGGGACTAGCGGGAGGGAGTACAATGAGCAGTTCTTC. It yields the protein CASSLGTSGREYNEQFF.

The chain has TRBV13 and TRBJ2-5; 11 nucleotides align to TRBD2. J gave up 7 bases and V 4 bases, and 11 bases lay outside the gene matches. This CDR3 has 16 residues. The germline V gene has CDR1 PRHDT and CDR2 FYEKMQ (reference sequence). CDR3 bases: TGTGCCAGCAGCTCGGCGACTAGCGGGGCGAGGGGGACCCAGTACTTC. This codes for CASSSATSGARGTQYF.